What follows are 9 T cell receptor beta chains derived from one specimen sequenced in a study of T cells in localized non-small cell lung cancer. TCRdb's table, derived via immunoSEQ multiplex PCR, lists solely in-frame clones and lacks some. The sample shows 35,000 to 40,000 clones, 80% to 90% of them seen only once. The specimen was peripheral blood, collected before any cancer treatment. The receptor set was obtained from a woman aged 40-70 years with stage I lung adenocarcinoma.

The chain recombines TRBV27 with TRBJ2-3; 10 bases align to TRBD2. CDR3 length: 16 residues. From germline, CDR1 is MNHEY and CDR2 SMNVEV (reference sequence). J lost 3 bases, V lost 5 bases, and 8 bases had no gene match. The CDR3 is CASSGDPSGSTDTQYF. As DNA, the CDR3 is TGTGCCAGCAGTGGAGACCCTAGCGGGAGTACAGATACGCAGTATTTT.

This chain uses TRBV6-1 with TRBJ1-5; D not certain. Germline assignment: CDR1 MNHNS and CDR2 SASEGT. The CDR3 length is 12 residues. V lost 1 base and J lost 4, with 2 bases in between. The CDR3 region is CASSEVNQPQHF. In nucleotides, the CDR3 is TGTGCCAGCAGTGAAGTTAATCAGCCCCAGCATTTT.

This chain connects TRBV5-1 to TRBJ2-1, with D possibly being TRBD2 (5 bases). Trimming removed 1 base from V and 3 bases from J, with 11 bases in between. Per the germline V gene, CDR1 is SGHRS and CDR2 is YFSETQ. The CDR3 loop spans 15 amino acids. CDR3 bases: TGCGCCAGCAGCTTGTTGGTAGCGAACTACAATGAGCAGTTCTTC. This sequence encodes CASSLLVANYNEQFF.

V and J are TRBV19 and TRBJ2-7; no reliable D call. V lost 9 bases and J lost 3, with 15 bases in between. This CDR3 region has 13 residues. Germline-derived CDR1 and CDR2 are LNHDA and SQIVND (reference sequence). CDR3 amino acids: CARTARRIYEQYF. In DNA form, the CDR3 reads TGTGCCAGGACTGCTCGACGAATCTACGAGCAGTACTTC.

The rearrangement joins TRBV6-6 to TRBJ1-5; the D is unclear. In germline, CDR1 is MNHNY, CDR2 SVGAGI (reference sequence). V was cut by 5 bases and J by 10 bases, with 15 bases left in between. CDR3 length equals 13 residues. Here the CDR3 DNA reads TGTGCCAGCAGTCCCCAATCAGGATCACCCCAGCATTTT. Its translation: CASSPQSGSPQHF.

This chain uses TRBV6-5 with TRBJ1-2; D is unresolved. This CDR3 spans 15 amino acids. The germline V and J ends were trimmed by 2 bases and 8 bases, with 18 bases remaining between them. Germline assignment: CDR1 MNHEY and CDR2 SVGAGI. The CDR3 here is CASSYVGSRGAGYTF. The CDR3 DNA follows: TGTGCCAGCAGTTACGTCGGCAGCCGCGGTGCGGGCTACACCTTC.

This clone came up a few times. The gene calls are TRBV28 and TRBJ2-5; tentatively, D is TRBD1 (6 bases). The V and J ends lost 5 bases and 3 bases respectively, with 10 bases between them. The germline V gene encodes CDR1 MDHEN and CDR2 SYDVKM. CDR3 length: 13 residues. The CDR3 region is CASSPYREETQYF. The CDR3 DNA reads as TGTGCCAGCAGTCCGTACAGGGAAGAGACCCAGTACTTC.

This sequence joins TRBV5-4 and TRBJ1-5; D remains unclear. The CDR3 length is 16 residues. V was pared by 0 bases and J by 0 bases, with 10 bases between. Germline lookup yields CDR1 SGHNT and CDR2 YYREEE (reference sequence). The CDR3 DNA reads as TGTGCCAGCAGCTTGGTCCCGGGGAGTAGCAATCAGCCCCAGCATTTT. Protein product: CASSLVPGSSNQPQHF. Based on the CDR3 plus reference TRBV5-4 and TRBJ1-5, the full variable domain is ETGVTQSPTHLIKTRGQQVTLRCSSQSGHNTVSWYQQALGQGPQFIFQYYREEENGRGNFPPRFSGLQFPNYSSELNVNALELDDSALYLCASSLVPGSSNQPQHFGDGTRLSIL.

The chain is built from TRBV11-1 and TRBJ1-3; no definite D call. The CDR3 has 12 residues. The V gene's germline CDR1 is SGHAT and CDR2 FQDESV (reference sequence). Trimming removed 5 bases from V and 2 bases from J, with 4 bases in between. CDR3 amino acids: CASSNTGNTIYF. In DNA, the CDR3 is TGTGCCAGCAGCAACACTGGAAACACCATATATTTT.